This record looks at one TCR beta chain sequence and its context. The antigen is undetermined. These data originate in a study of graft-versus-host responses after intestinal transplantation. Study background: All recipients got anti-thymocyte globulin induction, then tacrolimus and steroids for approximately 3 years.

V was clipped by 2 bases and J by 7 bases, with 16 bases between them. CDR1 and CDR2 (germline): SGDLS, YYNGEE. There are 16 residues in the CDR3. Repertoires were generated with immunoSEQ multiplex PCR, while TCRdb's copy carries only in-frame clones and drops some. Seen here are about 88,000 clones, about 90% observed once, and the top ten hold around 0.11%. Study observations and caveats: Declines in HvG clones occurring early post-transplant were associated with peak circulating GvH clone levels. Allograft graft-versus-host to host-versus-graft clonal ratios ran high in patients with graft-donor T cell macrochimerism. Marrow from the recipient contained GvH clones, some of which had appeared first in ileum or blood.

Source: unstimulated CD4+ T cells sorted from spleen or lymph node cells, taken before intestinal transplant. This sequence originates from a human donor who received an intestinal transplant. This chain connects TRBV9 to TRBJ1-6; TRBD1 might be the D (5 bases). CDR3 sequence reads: CASSVFSGELNSPLHF. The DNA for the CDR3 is TGTGCCAGCAGCGTTTTCTCGGGGGAACTGAATTCACCCCTCCACTTT.